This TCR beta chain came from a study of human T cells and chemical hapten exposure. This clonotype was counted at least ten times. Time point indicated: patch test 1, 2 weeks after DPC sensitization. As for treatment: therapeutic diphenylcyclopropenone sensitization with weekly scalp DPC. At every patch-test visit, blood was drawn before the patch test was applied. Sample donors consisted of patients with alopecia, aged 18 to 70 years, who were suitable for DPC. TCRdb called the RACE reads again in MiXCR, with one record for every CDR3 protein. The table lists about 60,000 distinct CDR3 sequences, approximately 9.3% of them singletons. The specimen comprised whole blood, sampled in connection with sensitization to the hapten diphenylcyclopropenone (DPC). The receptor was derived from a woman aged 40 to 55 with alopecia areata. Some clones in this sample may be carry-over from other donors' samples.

CDR3 amino acids: CASSLKERGEQFF. The CDR3 coding sequence is TGTGCCAGCAGCTTAAAAGAGCGGGGTGAGCAGTTCTTC. V and J are TRBV11-2 and TRBJ2-1; TRBD2 aligns across 7 bases. V lost 2 bases, J lost 9 bases, and 4 bases stayed unmatched. CDR1 is SGHAT, CDR2 FQNNGV, per germline. This CDR3 spans 13 amino acids.